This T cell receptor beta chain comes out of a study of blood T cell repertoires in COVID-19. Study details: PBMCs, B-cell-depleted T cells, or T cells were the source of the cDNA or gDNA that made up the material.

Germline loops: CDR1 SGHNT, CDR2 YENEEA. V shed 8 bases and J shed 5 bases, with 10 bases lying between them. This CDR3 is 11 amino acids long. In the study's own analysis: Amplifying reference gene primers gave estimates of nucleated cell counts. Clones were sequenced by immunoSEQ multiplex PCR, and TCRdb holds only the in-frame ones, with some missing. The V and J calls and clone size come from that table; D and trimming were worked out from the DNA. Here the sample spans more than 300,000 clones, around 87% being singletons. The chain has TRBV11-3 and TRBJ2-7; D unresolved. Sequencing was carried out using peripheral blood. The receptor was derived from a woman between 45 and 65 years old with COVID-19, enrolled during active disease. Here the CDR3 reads CASQDVHEQYF. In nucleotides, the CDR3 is TGTGCCAGCCAGGATGTCCACGAGCAGTACTTC.